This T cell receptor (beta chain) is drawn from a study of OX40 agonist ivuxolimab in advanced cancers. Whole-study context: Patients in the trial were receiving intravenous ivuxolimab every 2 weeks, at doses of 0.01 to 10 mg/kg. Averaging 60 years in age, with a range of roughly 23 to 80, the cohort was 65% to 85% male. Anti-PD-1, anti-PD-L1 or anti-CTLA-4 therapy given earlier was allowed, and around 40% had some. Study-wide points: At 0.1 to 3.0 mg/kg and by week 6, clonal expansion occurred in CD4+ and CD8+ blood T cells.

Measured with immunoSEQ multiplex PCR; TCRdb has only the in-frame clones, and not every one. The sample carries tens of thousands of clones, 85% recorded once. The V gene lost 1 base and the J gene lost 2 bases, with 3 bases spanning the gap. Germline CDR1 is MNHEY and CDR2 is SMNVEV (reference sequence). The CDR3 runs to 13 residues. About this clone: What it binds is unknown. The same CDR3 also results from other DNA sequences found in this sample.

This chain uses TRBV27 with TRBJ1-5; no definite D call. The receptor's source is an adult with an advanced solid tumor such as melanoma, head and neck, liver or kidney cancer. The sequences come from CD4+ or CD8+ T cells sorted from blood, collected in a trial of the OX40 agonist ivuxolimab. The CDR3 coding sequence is TGTGCCAGCAGTTTATGGGGCAATCAGCCCCAGCATTTT. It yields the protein CASSLWGNQPQHF.